The TCR beta chain under discussion was sequenced for a study of cytomegalovirus exposure and HLA in healthy donors. Study observations and caveats: The investigators catalogued 150 to 200 TCR beta chains as cytomegalovirus-associated. In vitro checks showed that a few CMV-associated chains really do target CMV antigens.

Repertoires were generated with immunoSEQ multiplex PCR, while TCRdb's copy carries only in-frame clones and drops some. The sample yields under 250,000 clones, around four fifths seen once. As regards this clone: What it recognizes is unknown.

Separate from the approximately 670-subject first cohort was the approximately 120-subject validation cohort, to which the donors belonged. V was pared by 2 bases and J by 3 bases, with 6 bases of the junction left unmatched. CDR1 is MGHRA, CDR2 YSYEKL, per germline. CDR3 length: 15 residues. This receptor was obtained from a woman younger than 30 in good health and CMV-seronegative. The sequencing sample was made of PBMCs. The genes are TRBV4-1 and TRBJ2-7, with 8 bases lining up with TRBD2. This chain's CDR3 is CASSQTSGLIYEQYF. CDR3 nucleotides: TGCGCCAGCAGCCAAACTAGCGGACTAATCTACGAGCAGTACTTC.